Each of the 10 T cell receptor beta chains below was sequenced from the same sample in a study of vaccination effects on CD4 cells after COVID-19. For these receptors, no antigen is known. Produced via immunoSEQ multiplex PCR; TCRdb's table is partial and in-frame only. The sample has about 40,000 clones, roughly 66% seen once. Antigen-specific CD4+ T cell clonotypes were called by their expansion after viral peptide-pool culture in ViraFEST. With approximately 10 days of culture completed, CD4+ T cells were isolated. The person had PCR-confirmed SARS-CoV-2 infection between March and December 2020. The sample was CD4+ T cells from PBMCs cultured with a peptide pool, taken before COVID-19 vaccination. All receptors come from a human donor who had a prior SARS-CoV-2 infection.

This clone came up a few times. J is TRBJ2-1 and V is TRBV5-4; 9 bases agree with TRBD2. The CDR3 is made up of 15 amino acids. The germline CDR1 and CDR2 sequences are SGHNT and YYREEE (reference sequence). The V and J ends lost 3 bases and 5 bases, in that order; junction bases with no gene match: 6. Here the CDR3 reads CASSSGLAQHNEQFF. The CDR3 DNA reads as TGTGCCAGCAGCTCCGGACTAGCGCAACACAATGAGCAGTTCTTC.

The chain links TRBV7-2 to TRBJ1-1; D may be TRBD1 (6 bases). Germline-derived CDR1 and CDR2 are SGHTA and FQGNSA. V was clipped by 2 bases and J by 10 bases, with 17 bases between them. This CDR3 has 14 amino acids. In DNA form, the CDR3 reads TGTGCCAGCAGCTTACGAGGGGGGGGCCGTGGAGCTTTCTTT. Translating it yields CASSLRGGGRGAFF.

The chain recombines TRBV29-1 with TRBJ2-3; maybe TRBD1 (6 bases). The CDR3 runs 11 residues. V lost 7 bases, J lost 3 bases, and 8 bases lay in between. Germline V gene data show CDR1 as SQVTM and CDR2 as ANQGSEA. In nucleotides, the CDR3 is TGCAGCGGAGGACAGACAGATACGCAGTATTTT. Translating gives CSGGQTDTQYF.

The chain joins TRBV2 to TRBJ2-3, with D maybe TRBD2 (6 bases). This CDR3 contains 15 residues. Looked up from germline, CDR1 is SNHLY and CDR2 is FYNNEI. Trimming removed 3 bases from V and 1 base from J, with 11 bases in between. CDR3 sequence (DNA): TGTGCCAGCAGTGATAGGGACTGGGGCACAGATACGCAGTATTTT. It encodes CASSDRDWGTDTQYF. The complete variable domain, with remaining parts taken from reference TRBV2 and TRBJ2-3, reads EPEVTQTPSHQVTQMGQEVILRCVPISNHLYFYWYRQILGQKVEFLVSFYNNEISEKSEIFDDQFSVERPDGSNFTLKIRSTKLEDSAMYFCASSDRDWGTDTQYFGPGTRLTVL.

The V call is TRBV2, the J call TRBJ2-5; D ambiguous. V lost 8 bases, J lost 3 bases, and 16 bases lay in between. CDR1 and CDR2 (germline): SNHLY, FYNNEI. CDR3 size: 14 residues. The CDR3 nucleotides read TGTGCCAGCTTAAGTAATCGGGCAGAAGAGACCCAGTACTTC. It translates to CASLSNRAEETQYF. Supplemented by reference TRBV2 and TRBJ2-5, the full variable domain reads EPEVTQTPSHQVTQMGQEVILRCVPISNHLYFYWYRQILGQKVEFLVSFYNNEISEKSEIFDDQFSVERPDGSNFTLKIRSTKLEDSAMYFCASLSNRAEETQYFGPGTRLLVL.

The chain recombines TRBV6-1 with TRBJ2-5, with D possibly TRBD2 on 5 matching bases. V was trimmed by 0 bases and J by 7 bases, leaving 6 bases between them. The length of the CDR3 is 12 residues. Germline CDR1 and CDR2: MNHNS and SASEGT. CDR3 in DNA: TGTGCCAGCAGTGAAGCCCGGGGGACCCAGTACTTC. It translates to CASSEARGTQYF.

The chain recombines TRBV9 with TRBJ1-1; D call uncertain. This CDR3 is built from 13 residues. Germline values: CDR1 SGDLS, CDR2 YYNGEE. The ends were cut back, 7 bases at V and 1 base at J, with 11 bases in the middle. The CDR3 bases are TGTGCCAGCGCGACCGGAACGAACACTGAAGCTTTCTTT. This sequence encodes CASATGTNTEAFF. Combining the CDR3 with reference TRBV9 and TRBJ1-1 gives the whole variable domain DSGVTQTPKHLITATGQRVTLRCSPRSGDLSVYWYQQSLDQGLQFLIQYYNGEERAKGNILERFSAQQFPDLHSELNLSSLELGDSALYFCASATGTNTEAFFGQGTRLTVV.

J is TRBJ2-1 and V is TRBV9; D remains ambiguous. The ends were cut back, 0 bases at V and 1 base at J, with 11 bases in the middle. The CDR3 runs 16 residues. Germline V gene lookup returns CDR1 SGDLS and CDR2 YYNGEE. In nucleotides, the CDR3 is TGTGCCAGCAGCGTAGTTAGTTCCCCATCCTACAATGAGCAGTTCTTC. It yields the protein CASSVVSSPSYNEQFF. Variable domain in full (rest from reference TRBV9 and TRBJ2-1): DSGVTQTPKHLITATGQRVTLRCSPRSGDLSVYWYQQSLDQGLQFLIQYYNGEERAKGNILERFSAQQFPDLHSELNLSSLELGDSALYFCASSVVSSPSYNEQFFGPGTRLTVL.

This chain uses TRBV5-5 with TRBJ1-6; no firm D call. The CDR3 runs to 13 residues. Per germline, CDR1 SGHKS and CDR2 YYEKEE (reference sequence). V was cut by 0 bases and J by 8 bases, with 6 bases left in between. This CDR3 reads CASSLDTYSPLHF. The CDR3 region has the DNA TGTGCCAGCAGCTTGGACACTTATTCACCCCTCCACTTT.

The chain joins TRBV11-1 to TRBJ2-7, with 8 bases lining up with TRBD1. Germline V gives CDR1 SGHAT, CDR2 FQDESV (reference sequence). Trimming at V came to 3 bases and at J to 5 bases, leaving 3 bases not matched to a gene. CDR3 size: 13 residues. The DNA for the CDR3 is TGTGCCAGCAGCTTGGACAGGGCCCACGAGCAGTACTTC. Its protein is CASSLDRAHEQYF.